This record looks at one T cell receptor beta chain sequence and its context. This sample was taken from a study of blood T cell repertoires in COVID-19. Study in general: Acute and convalescent COVID-19 samples came from the United States, Italy and Spain. PBMCs, B-cell-depleted T cells, or T cells provided the cDNA or gDNA that made up the material.

Authors' processing steps: From reference gene primer amplification, estimates of nucleated cell counts were derived. Some clones are missing from TCRdb's copy, which holds only in-frame ones; the method was immunoSEQ multiplex PCR. The V and J calls and clone size come from that table; D and trimming were worked out from the DNA. The sample lists about 500,000 clones; about 89% were seen once. Enrolled during active infection, Seattle patients were then followed longitudinally. CDR1 is KGHSH, CDR2 LQKENI, per germline. V shed 3 bases and J shed 8 bases, with 13 bases lying between them. The CDR3 is 14 residues long.

Input material: peripheral blood. The TCR originated in a woman in her 50s with COVID-19, enrolled during active disease. The V gene is TRBV18, the J gene TRBJ1-4; D remains unclear. CDR3 amino acids: CASSPAASGEKLFF. CDR3 bases: TGTGCCAGCTCACCCGCAGCGTCTGGGGAAAAACTGTTTTTT. Using reference TRBV18 and TRBJ1-4 for the parts outside the CDR3, the full variable domain is NAGVMQNPRHLVRRRGQEARLRCSPMKGHSHVYWYRQLPEEGLKFMVYLQKENIIDESGMPKERFSAEFPKEGPSILRIQQVVRGDSAAYFCASSPAASGEKLFFGSGTQLSVL.